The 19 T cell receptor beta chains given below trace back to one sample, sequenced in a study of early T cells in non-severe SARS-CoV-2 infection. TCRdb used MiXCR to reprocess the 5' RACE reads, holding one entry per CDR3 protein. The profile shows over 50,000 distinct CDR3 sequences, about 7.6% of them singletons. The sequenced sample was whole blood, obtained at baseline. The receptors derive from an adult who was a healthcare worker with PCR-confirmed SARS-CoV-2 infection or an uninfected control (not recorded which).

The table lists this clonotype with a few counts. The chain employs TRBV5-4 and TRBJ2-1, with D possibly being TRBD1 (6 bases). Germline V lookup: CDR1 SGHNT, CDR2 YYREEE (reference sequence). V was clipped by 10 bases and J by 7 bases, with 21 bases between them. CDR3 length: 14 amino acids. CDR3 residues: CARVGGTWENEQFF. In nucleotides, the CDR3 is TGTGCCCGCGTTGGGGGCACCTGGGAAAATGAGCAGTTCTTC.

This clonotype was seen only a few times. The CDR3 protein is CATLLRDPPEQYF. CDR3 coding DNA: TGTGCCACCCTACTTCGGGACCCTCCAGAGCAGTACTTC. The chain has TRBV2 and TRBJ2-7; possibly TRBD1 or TRBD2 for D (5 bases each). The ends were cut back, 10 bases at V and 7 bases at J, with 20 bases in the middle. CDR1 is SNHLY, CDR2 FYNNEI, per germline. CDR3 length equals 13 residues.

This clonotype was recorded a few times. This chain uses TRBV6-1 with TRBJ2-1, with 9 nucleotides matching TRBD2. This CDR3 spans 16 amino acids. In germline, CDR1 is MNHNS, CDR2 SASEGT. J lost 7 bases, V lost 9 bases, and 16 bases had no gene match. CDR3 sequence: CASFTDRLAGENEQFF. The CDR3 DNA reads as TGTGCCAGTTTCACCGATCGCTTAGCGGGAGAAAATGAGCAGTTCTTC.

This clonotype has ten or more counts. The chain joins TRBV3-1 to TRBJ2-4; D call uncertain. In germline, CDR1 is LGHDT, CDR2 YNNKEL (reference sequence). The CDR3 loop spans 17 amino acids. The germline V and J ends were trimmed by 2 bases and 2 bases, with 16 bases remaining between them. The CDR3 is CASSQPLEDGSKNIQYF. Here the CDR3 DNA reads TGTGCCAGCAGCCAACCCCTCGAGGACGGGTCCAAAAACATTCAGTACTTC.

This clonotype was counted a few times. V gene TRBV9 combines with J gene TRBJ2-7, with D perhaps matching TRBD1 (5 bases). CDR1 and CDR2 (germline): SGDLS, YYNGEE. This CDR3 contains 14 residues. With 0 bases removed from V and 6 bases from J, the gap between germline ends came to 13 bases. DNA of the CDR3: TGTGCCAGCAGCGTAGCCCCCAGGGTAGGCGAGCAGTACTTC. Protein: CASSVAPRVGEQYF.

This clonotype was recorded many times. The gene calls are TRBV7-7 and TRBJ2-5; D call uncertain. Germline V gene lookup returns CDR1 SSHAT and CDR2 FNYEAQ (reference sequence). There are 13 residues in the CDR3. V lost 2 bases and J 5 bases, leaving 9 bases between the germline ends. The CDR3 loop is CASSLTAVETQYF. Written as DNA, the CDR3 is TGTGCCAGCAGCTTAACCGCTGTGGAGACCCAGTACTTC.

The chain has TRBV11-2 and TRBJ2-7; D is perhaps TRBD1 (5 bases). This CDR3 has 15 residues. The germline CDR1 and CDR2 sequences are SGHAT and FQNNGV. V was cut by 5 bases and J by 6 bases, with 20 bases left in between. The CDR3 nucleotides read TGTGCCAGCAGCCGCATACCTAAGGGTAGGGGCGAGCAGTACTTC. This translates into CASSRIPKGRGEQYF.

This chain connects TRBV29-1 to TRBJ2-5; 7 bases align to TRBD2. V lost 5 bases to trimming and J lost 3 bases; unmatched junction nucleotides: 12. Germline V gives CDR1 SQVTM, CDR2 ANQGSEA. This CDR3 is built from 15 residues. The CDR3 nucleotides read TGCAGCGTTACCCGGGAGGCTAGCGGAGAAGAGACCCAGTACTTC. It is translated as CSVTREASGEETQYF.

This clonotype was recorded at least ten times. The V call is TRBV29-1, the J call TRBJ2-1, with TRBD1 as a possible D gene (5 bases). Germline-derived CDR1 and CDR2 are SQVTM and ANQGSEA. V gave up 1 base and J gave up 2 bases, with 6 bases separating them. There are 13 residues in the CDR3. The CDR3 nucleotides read TGCAGCGTTGAAGCAGGGACCTACAATGAGCAGTTCTTC. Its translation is CSVEAGTYNEQFF.

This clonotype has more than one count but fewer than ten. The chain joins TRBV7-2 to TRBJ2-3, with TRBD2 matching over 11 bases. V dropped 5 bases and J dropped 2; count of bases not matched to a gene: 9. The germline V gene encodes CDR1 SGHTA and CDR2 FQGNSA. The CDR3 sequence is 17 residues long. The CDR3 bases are TGTGCCAGCAGCCCGGGACTAGCGGAGCCTTTCACAGATACGCAGTATTTT. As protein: CASSPGLAEPFTDTQYF.

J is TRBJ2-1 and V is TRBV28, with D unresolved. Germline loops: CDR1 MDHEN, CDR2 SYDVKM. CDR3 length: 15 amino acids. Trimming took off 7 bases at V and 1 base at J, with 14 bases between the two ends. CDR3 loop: CASIRLAQSYNEQFF. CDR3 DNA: TGTGCCAGCATTAGACTCGCCCAATCCTACAATGAGCAGTTCTTC.

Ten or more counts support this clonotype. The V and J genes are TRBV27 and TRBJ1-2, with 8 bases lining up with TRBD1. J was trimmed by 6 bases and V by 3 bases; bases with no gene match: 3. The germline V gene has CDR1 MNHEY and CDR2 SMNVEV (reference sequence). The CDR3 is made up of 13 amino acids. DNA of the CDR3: TGTGCCAGCAGTTTCGGACAGGGCAATGGCTACACCTTC. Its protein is CASSFGQGNGYTF.

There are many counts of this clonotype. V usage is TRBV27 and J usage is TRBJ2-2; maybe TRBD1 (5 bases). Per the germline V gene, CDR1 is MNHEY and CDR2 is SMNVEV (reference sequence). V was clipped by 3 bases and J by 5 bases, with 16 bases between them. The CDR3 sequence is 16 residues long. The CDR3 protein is CASSFLGAKGTGELFF. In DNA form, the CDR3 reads TGTGCCAGCAGTTTTTTAGGGGCAAAGGGGACCGGGGAGCTGTTTTTT.

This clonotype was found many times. The CDR3 coding sequence is TGTGCCAGCAGTGACCATCCACTTAGCGGGAGCAATGAGCAGTTCTTC. This encodes CASSDHPLSGSNEQFF. The V call is TRBV25-1, the J call TRBJ2-1, with TRBD2 matching over 9 bases. There are 16 residues in the CDR3. Germline V gene data show CDR1 as MGHDK and CDR2 as SYGVNS. J was trimmed by 6 bases and V by 3 bases; bases with no gene match: 9.

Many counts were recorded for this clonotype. This CDR3 reads CASSLGFGQGTQYF. The CDR3 DNA is TGTGCCAGCAGCTTAGGCTTTGGACAGGGGACCCAGTACTTC. V gene TRBV13 combines with J gene TRBJ2-5, with 8 nucleotides matching TRBD1. The J segment lost 7 bases and the V segment lost 0 bases, leaving 4 bases of the junction unmatched. The CDR3 is made up of 14 amino acids. Germline CDR1 reads PRHDT; CDR2 reads FYEKMQ (reference sequence).

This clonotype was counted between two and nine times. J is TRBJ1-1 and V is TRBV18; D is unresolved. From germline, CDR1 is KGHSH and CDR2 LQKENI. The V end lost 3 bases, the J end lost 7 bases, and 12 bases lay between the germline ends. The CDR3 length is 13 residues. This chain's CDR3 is CASSPGGGFEAFF. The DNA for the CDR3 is TGTGCCAGCTCACCCGGAGGAGGGTTTGAAGCTTTCTTT.

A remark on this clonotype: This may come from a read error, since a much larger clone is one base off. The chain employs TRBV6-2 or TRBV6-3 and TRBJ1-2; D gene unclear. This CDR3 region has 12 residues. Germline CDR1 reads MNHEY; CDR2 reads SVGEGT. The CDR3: CVSSRWTDGYTF. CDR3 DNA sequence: TGTGTCAGCAGTCGCTGGACGGATGGCTACACCTTC.

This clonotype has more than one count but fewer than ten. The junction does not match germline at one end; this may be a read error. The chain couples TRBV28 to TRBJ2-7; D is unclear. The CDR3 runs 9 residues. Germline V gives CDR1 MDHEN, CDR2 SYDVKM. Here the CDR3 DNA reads TGTGCCAGCCGGACGGTCCCCCACTTC. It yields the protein CASRTVPHF. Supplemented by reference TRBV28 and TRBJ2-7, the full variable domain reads DVKVTQSSRYLVKRTGEKVFLECVQDMDHENMFWYRQDPGLGLRLIYFSYDVKMKEKGDIPEGYSVSREKKERFSLILESASTNQTSMYLCASRTVPHFGPGTRLTVT.

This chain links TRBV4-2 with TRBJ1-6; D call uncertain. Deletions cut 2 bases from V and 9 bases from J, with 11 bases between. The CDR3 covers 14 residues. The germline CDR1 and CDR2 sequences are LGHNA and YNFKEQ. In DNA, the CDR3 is TGTGCCAGCAGCCAACGGGTTATCGGTTCACCCCTCCACTTT. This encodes CASSQRVIGSPLHF.